Only a few counts were recorded for the clone carrying this T cell receptor (beta chain). Its antigen is not identified. At one boundary the junction diverges from the germline segment, which might be a read error. The sample originates from a study of blood T cells in healthy people across ages. Study-level findings and limits: More naive CD4+ cells and higher diversity marked long-lived donors relative to aged donors.

Primers used in a second PCR of about 6 to 12 cycles were a sample-barcoded 5' primer and a J-beta primer mix. Sequencing recovered at least 2.5 million CDR3-containing paired-end reads from each sample. TCRdb ran MiXCR on the 5' RACE reads and lists one entry per CDR3 protein. The sample gives 850,000 to 1,300,000 distinct CDR3 sequences, more than 40% of which show up once; 15% to 20% is in the top ten. Germline loops: CDR1 MGHRA, CDR2 YSYEKL. The CDR3 contains 16 residues. This sequence was found in a woman aged 55-75 years in good health. Sequencing was done on a sample of blood. V usage is TRBV4-1 and J usage is TRBJ1-5; TRBD1 matches at 9 bases. The CDR3 sequence: CASSQDRGGGNQPQHF. CDR3 nucleotide sequence: TGTGCCAGCAGCCAGGACAGGGGAGGAGGCAATCAGCCCCAGCATTTT.